One sample yielded the 19 T cell receptor beta chains listed below, sequenced in a study of T cell responses to AZD1222 COVID-19 vaccine. The protocol was immunoSEQ multiplex PCR, while the TCRdb copy is restricted to in-frame clones and leaves out a portion. This table holds roughly 66,000 clones, around 90% found once. The sample here was peripheral blood, taken 28 days after the second dose of the MenACWY control vaccine. The receptors shown here come from an adult who received the MenACWY meningococcal vaccine as a control.

The J gene is TRBJ1-1, the V gene TRBV9; D ambiguous. The V end lost 4 bases, the J end lost 1 base, and 14 bases lay between the germline ends. From germline, CDR1 is SGDLS and CDR2 YYNGEE. This CDR3 has 15 amino acids. CDR3 nucleotides: TGTGCCAGCAGCCCTGCCCCAGATCAGAACACTGAAGCTTTCTTT. As protein: CASSPAPDQNTEAFF.

The chain employs TRBV28 and TRBJ2-7; 9 bases align to TRBD2. Looked up from germline, CDR1 is MDHEN and CDR2 is SYDVKM. The CDR3 has 14 amino acids. With 3 bases clipped from V and 3 bases from J, the junction kept 3 bases outside the gene matches. The CDR3 loop is CASSFVLAGYEQYF. For the CDR3, the DNA is TGTGCCAGCAGTTTTGTACTAGCGGGCTACGAGCAGTACTTC.

The rearrangement uses TRBV6-4 and TRBJ2-3, with 16 bases that match TRBD2. Germline V gene data show CDR1 as MRHNA and CDR2 as SNTAGT. The CDR3 is made up of 17 amino acids. The junction had 1 base not matched to a gene; V was cut back by 2 bases and J by 2 bases. The CDR3 here is CASSDGTSGGATDTQYF. In DNA, the CDR3 is TGTGCCAGCAGTGACGGGACTAGCGGGGGGGCCACAGATACGCAGTATTTT.

The chain couples TRBV27 to TRBJ1-1, with D possibly TRBD1 on 5 matching bases. The CDR3 totals 14 residues. Trimming pared 5 bases from V and 5 bases from J, leaving 15 bases between. Germline values: CDR1 MNHEY, CDR2 SMNVEV (reference sequence). The CDR3 DNA reads as TGTGCCAGCAGTCCCGGAGGGGAAGGGACTGAAGCTTTCTTT. Translated, it gives CASSPGGEGTEAFF.

The CDR3 sequence: CASGTQGARNTIYF. Written as DNA, the CDR3 is TGTGCCAGCGGAACACAGGGGGCGCGAAACACCATATATTTT. The chain uses TRBV9 and TRBJ1-3, with 9 bases that match TRBD1. J was trimmed by 5 bases and V by 7 bases; bases with no gene match: 7. CDR3 length: 14 residues. In germline, CDR1 is SGDLS, CDR2 YYNGEE.

This clone is a singleton in its sample. The chain has TRBV6-1 and TRBJ1-5; weak D call: TRBD1 (6 bases). CDR3 size: 13 residues. V lost 3 bases to trimming and J lost 7 bases, with 10 bases between them. Per germline, CDR1 MNHNS and CDR2 SASEGT. CDR3: CASSDTGGQPQHF. CDR3 nucleotides: TGTGCCAGCAGTGATACGGGGGGCCAGCCCCAGCATTTT.

The chain is built from TRBV29-1 and TRBJ1-4; D not certain. The CDR3 has 12 residues. V lost 4 bases to trimming and J lost 5 bases, with 8 bases between them. Per the germline V gene, CDR1 is SQVTM and CDR2 is ANQGSEA. This chain's CDR3 is CSVGIPNEKLFF. CDR3 bases: TGCAGCGTTGGGATCCCCAATGAAAAACTGTTTTTT.

V is TRBV4-1 and J is TRBJ2-1; 10 bases map to TRBD2. The CDR3 contains 14 residues. The V gene's germline CDR1 is MGHRA and CDR2 YSYEKL. Losses at the gene ends were 3 bases for V and 7 bases for J; bases not matched to a gene: 3. The CDR3 DNA sequence: TGCGCCAGCAGCCAGAGGACTAGCGGTAATGAGCAGTTCTTC. Encoded protein: CASSQRTSGNEQFF.

J is TRBJ1-1 and V is TRBV6-5; D not resolved. V shed 2 bases and J shed 10 bases, with 14 bases lying between them. Germline V gene lookup returns CDR1 MNHEY and CDR2 SVGAGI. The CDR3 has 13 amino acids. The CDR3 region is CASSYGLGFGAFF. CDR3 bases: TGTGCCAGCAGTTACGGACTGGGTTTCGGAGCTTTCTTT.

This clone was recorded only once. The chain couples TRBV11-2 to TRBJ1-2, with D perhaps matching TRBD1 (5 bases). The CDR3 covers 13 residues. Trimming cost V 8 bases and J 8 bases, with 18 bases left between them. Germline V gene lookup returns CDR1 SGHAT and CDR2 FQNNGV. CDR3 DNA: TGTGCCAGCGGACCGGGGCTCGGAGGCGGCTACACCTTC. Protein: CASGPGLGGGYTF.

V usage is TRBV6-1 and J usage is TRBJ1-5; no clear D. The CDR3 is 14 amino acids. V was clipped by 2 bases and J by 5 bases, with 10 bases between them. Germline V gene sequence: CDR1 MNHNS, CDR2 SASEGT. This chain's CDR3 is CASSESSGYQPQHF. The CDR3 DNA follows: TGTGCCAGCAGTGAATCTAGCGGGTATCAGCCCCAGCATTTT.

The gene calls are TRBV24-1 and TRBJ1-1, with TRBD1 matching over 7 bases. The junction had 10 bases not matched to a gene; V was cut back by 5 bases and J by 11 bases. Germline-derived CDR1 and CDR2 are KGHDR and SFDVKD. CDR3 length: 13 amino acids. This CDR3 reads CATSGEQGNRAFF. The CDR3 DNA reads as TGTGCCACCAGTGGCGAACAGGGGAATCGGGCTTTCTTT.

This clone occurred once. The rearrangement uses TRBV21-1 and TRBJ1-5. TRBV21-1 is a known pseudogene. The CDR3 covers 13 residues. CDR3 region: CASHRDPDQPQHF. CDR3 DNA: TGTGCCAGTCACCGGGACCCTGATCAGCCCCAGCATTTT.

The chain couples TRBV12-5 to TRBJ2-3; D is unresolved. CDR3 length equals 13 residues. CDR1 LGHNT and CDR2 FRNRAP come from the germline V gene. V shed 9 bases and J shed 4 bases, with 14 bases lying between them. The CDR3 region has the DNA TGTGCTAGCGCCTTCCGTTCGGCAGATACGCAGTATTTT. Protein sequence: CASAFRSADTQYF.

This clone was recorded only once. This rearrangement joins TRBV28 to TRBJ1-3, with 7 bases fitting TRBD1. The CDR3 loop spans 14 amino acids. Germline values: CDR1 MDHEN, CDR2 SYDVKM. Losses at the gene ends were 5 bases for V and 3 bases for J; bases not matched to a gene: 4. As DNA, the CDR3 is TGTGCCAGCAGTCCGACAGGGTTTGGAAACACCATATATTTT. It is translated as CASSPTGFGNTIYF.

The chain uses TRBV28 and TRBJ1-2, with D unresolved. Trimming removed 3 bases from V and 7 bases from J, with 12 bases in between. CDR3 size: 13 residues. CDR1 and CDR2 (germline): MDHEN, SYDVKM. The CDR3 region is CASSFTAHFGYTF. The CDR3 nucleotides are TGTGCCAGCAGTTTTACGGCTCACTTTGGCTACACCTTC.

The chain links TRBV6-5 to TRBJ2-2, with D unclear. V was clipped by 6 bases and J by 0 bases, with 5 bases between them. The CDR3 contains 13 residues. Germline V lookup: CDR1 MNHEY, CDR2 SVGAGI. This CDR3 reads CASRGPNTGELFF. CDR3 bases: TGTGCCAGCAGGGGTCCGAACACCGGGGAGCTGTTTTTT.

This sequence joins TRBV7-2 and TRBJ2-4, with 8 bases matching TRBD1. The CDR3 consists of 15 residues. After removal of 5 bases from V and 7 bases from J, the junction contained 10 bases not matched to a gene. Germline V gene sequence: CDR1 SGHTA, CDR2 FQGNSA. CDR3 sequence: CASSQQTGDENIQYF. The CDR3 bases are TGTGCCAGCAGCCAACAGACAGGGGATGAGAACATTCAGTACTTC.

V usage is TRBV19 and J usage is TRBJ1-1, with D maybe TRBD1 (5 bases). Per the germline V gene, CDR1 is LNHDA and CDR2 is SQIVND (reference sequence). The ends were cut back, 10 bases at V and 0 bases at J, with 15 bases in the middle. The CDR3 sequence is 14 residues long. The CDR3 DNA is TGTGCCACCGGGGGGACTACCATGAACACTGAAGCTTTCTTT. Residues: CATGGTTMNTEAFF.